Presented here are 6 T cell receptor beta chains from one specimen sequenced in a study of blood T cell repertoires in COVID-19 (dated by TCRdb to 2018 to 2021). Library preparation employed the immunoSEQ multiplex PCR assay. This immuneACCESS table, as held by TCRdb, lists in-frame sequences with V and J called but not all clones. Of the missing ones, under half trace to an unresolved V gene in checked studies; the others have no known cause. This sample gives 210,000 or so clones in total; around 82% of them show up just once. 4.3% of the sample comes from the top ten. Material for sequencing was PBMCs or T cells enriched from blood (not recorded which). These receptors were collected from a young man with acute COVID-19.

This clone turned up a few times. The V and J genes are TRBV2 and TRBJ2-7; TRBD1 matches at 8 bases. J lost 6 bases, V lost 7 bases, and 14 bases had no gene match. The germline V gene has CDR1 SNHLY and CDR2 FYNNEI. The CDR3 spans 15 residues. CDR3 in amino acids: CASIGGTGGRGEQYF. CDR3 in DNA: TGTGCCAGCATCGGAGGAACAGGGGGGAGAGGCGAGCAGTACTTC.

CDR3 sequence reads: CASSQPLSSGNTIYF. CDR3 nucleotide sequence: TGTGCCAGCAGCCAACCTCTATCCTCTGGAAACACCATATATTTT. The chain combines TRBV3-1 (or the pseudogene TRBV3-2) with TRBJ1-3; D gene ambiguous. CDR3 size: 15 residues. The germline V and J ends were trimmed by 2 bases and 0 bases, with 8 bases remaining between them. From germline, CDR1 is LGHDT and CDR2 YNNKEL (reference sequence).

The CDR3: CASSYGTDYGYTF. The CDR3 region has the DNA TGCGCCAGCAGCTACGGGACAGATTATGGCTACACCTTC. This chain uses TRBV5-1 with TRBJ1-2, with 7 positions matching TRBD1. V shed 3 bases and J 5 bases; nucleotides not matched to a gene: 4. This CDR3 spans 13 amino acids. CDR1 and CDR2 (germline): SGHRS, YFSETQ.

This chain connects TRBV7-9 to TRBJ2-5; 8 nucleotides line up with TRBD2. J gave up 3 bases and V 4 bases, and 10 bases lay outside the gene matches. The germline V gene has CDR1 SEHNR and CDR2 FQNEAQ (reference sequence). The CDR3 length is 16 residues. CDR3 in amino acids: CASSSSLAERKETQYF. CDR3 DNA: TGTGCCAGCAGCTCTTCACTAGCGGAAAGAAAAGAGACCCAGTACTTC. Using reference TRBV7-9 and TRBJ2-5 for the parts outside the CDR3, the full variable domain is DTGVSQNPRHKITKRGQNVTFRCDPISEHNRLYWYRQTLGQGPEFLTYFQNEAQLEKSRLLSDRFSAERPKGSFSTLEIQRTEQGDSAMYLCASSSSLAERKETQYFGPGTRLLVL.

Comment on this clone: This could be a read error, since a much larger clone is one nucleotide away. The V gene is TRBV2, the J gene TRBJ2-2; 8 nucleotides line up with TRBD1. The CDR3 is 14 amino acids. Germline CDR1 SNHLY, CDR2 FYNNEI. V gave up 4 bases and J gave up 3 bases; unmatched junction bases: 1. CDR3 in DNA: TGTGCCAGCAGTGCGACAGGGGACACCGGGGAGCTGTTTTTT. This translates into CASSATGDTGELFF.

The rearrangement uses TRBV10-1 and TRBJ2-1; D uncertain. CDR3 length equals 12 residues. Trimming took off 3 bases at V and 7 bases at J, with 7 bases between the two ends. Germline CDR1 WNHNN, CDR2 SYGVQD (reference sequence). The CDR3 protein is CASSDLSNEQFF. As DNA, the CDR3 is TGCGCCAGCAGTGACCTAAGTAATGAGCAGTTCTTC.